One sample yielded the 30 T cell receptor beta chains listed below, sequenced in a study of shared T cell receptors in the human thymus. Measured with immunoSEQ multiplex PCR; TCRdb has only the in-frame clones, and not every one. The table records about 660,000 clones, approximately 90% of them present only once. The same data also went into a second study, on human thymus T cells.

The specimen was thymocytes. These receptors all come from a boy in the first two years of life with a congenital heart defect.

The chain uses TRBV5-6 and TRBJ2-7, with a tentative D call TRBD2 (5 bases). Germline lookup yields CDR1 SGHDT and CDR2 YYEEEE. Trimming removed 4 bases from V and 0 bases from J, with 14 bases in between. The CDR3 has 15 amino acids. CDR3 coding DNA: TGTGCCAGCAGCCCGGAGAGGACTGGCTCCTACGAGCAGTACTTC. This encodes CASSPERTGSYEQYF.

V gene TRBV7-2 combines with J gene TRBJ2-6; 10 bases map to TRBD2. The germline V gene has CDR1 SGHTA and CDR2 FQGNSA. This CDR3 comprises 18 residues. J gave up 3 bases and V 5 bases, and 10 bases lay outside the gene matches. CDR3 sequence (DNA): TGTGCCAGCAGCCATAGACTAGCGGGTAGCGGTGGGGCCAACGTCCTGACTTTC. This codes for CASSHRLAGSGGANVLTF.

The genes are TRBV7-2 and TRBJ2-7, with TRBD2 identical over 8 bases. Germline loops: CDR1 SGHTA, CDR2 FQGNSA. The CDR3 runs 16 residues. V was clipped by 1 base and J by 5 bases; unmatched bases: 10. The CDR3 DNA sequence: TGTGCCAGCAGCTTAGTGAAGGCGAGCGGGAGCCACGAGCAGTACTTC. This codes for CASSLVKASGSHEQYF.

The CDR3 is CASSVAGEVNEQFF. CDR3 DNA: TGTGCCAGCAGCGTAGCGGGAGAGGTCAATGAGCAGTTCTTC. V is TRBV27 and J is TRBJ2-1, with 9 nucleotides matching TRBD2. Trimming took 6 bases from V and 6 from J; bases not matched to a gene: 6. The CDR3 runs 14 residues. The germline V gene has CDR1 MNHEY and CDR2 SMNVEV (reference sequence).

The genes are TRBV11-2 and TRBJ2-3, with D possibly TRBD2 on 5 matching bases. This CDR3 has 16 residues. V was shortened by 5 bases and J by 7 bases, with 22 bases between the two germline ends. Germline CDR1 reads SGHAT; CDR2 reads FQNNGV. The CDR3 reads CASSPLPSASTHTQYF. CDR3 DNA: TGTGCCAGCAGCCCCCTCCCCTCCGCTAGCACCCATACGCAGTATTTT.

The V and J genes are TRBV5-1 and TRBJ2-1; 8 bases line up with TRBD2. Trimming at V came to 4 bases and at J to 1 base, leaving 16 bases not matched to a gene. The CDR3 consists of 19 residues. The V gene's germline CDR1 is SGHRS and CDR2 YFSETQ. CDR3 in DNA: TGCGCCAGCAGCCCGGTCCCGGGACTAGATGGGGCGTCCTACAATGAGCAGTTCTTC. Residues: CASSPVPGLDGASYNEQFF.

The V call is TRBV5-4, the J call TRBJ1-1, with TRBD1 matching 7 bases. The length of the CDR3 is 16 residues. Germline CDR1 and CDR2: SGHNT and YYREEE (reference sequence). The J segment lost 0 bases and the V segment lost 3 bases, leaving 8 bases of the junction unmatched. CDR3 residues: CASSSFPTGMNTEAFF. CDR3 bases: TGTGCCAGCAGCTCCTTCCCGACAGGGATGAACACTGAAGCTTTCTTT. The full variable domain, with the rest looked up from reference TRBV5-4 and TRBJ1-1, is ETGVTQSPTHLIKTRGQQVTLRCSSQSGHNTVSWYQQALGQGPQFIFQYYREEENGRGNFPPRFSGLQFPNYSSELNVNALELDDSALYLCASSSFPTGMNTEAFFGQGTRLTVV.

V and J are TRBV4-3 and TRBJ1-1, with D perhaps matching TRBD1 (5 bases). V lost 1 base and J lost 7, with 16 bases in between. CDR3 length: 15 residues. Germline V gives CDR1 LGHNA, CDR2 YSLEER. The CDR3 sequence is CASSQVVGDLSEAFF. The DNA of the CDR3 is TGCGCCAGCAGCCAAGTCGTAGGGGATTTAAGTGAAGCTTTCTTT.

The V call is TRBV6-4, the J call TRBJ2-1; 10 bases line up with TRBD2. The CDR3 runs to 16 residues. Germline V lookup: CDR1 MRHNA, CDR2 SNTAGT. V lost 2 bases to trimming and J lost 5 bases; unmatched junction nucleotides: 6. The CDR3 nucleotides read TGTGCCAGCAGTGACCGCTGGACTAGCGGAAACAATGAGCAGTTCTTC. Its protein product is CASSDRWTSGNNEQFF.

The genes are TRBV4-2 and TRBJ2-3, with 10 bases fitting TRBD2. V gave up 1 base and J gave up 4 bases; unmatched junction bases: 8. The CDR3 length is 17 residues. The germline V gene encodes CDR1 LGHNA and CDR2 YNFKEQ. CDR3 nucleotides: TGTGCCAGCAGCCAAGCTAGCGGGAGATTAACCCCAGATACGCAGTATTTT. This translates into CASSQASGRLTPDTQYF.

This chain links TRBV6-1 with TRBJ2-7; D unresolved. This CDR3 spans 14 amino acids. From germline, CDR1 is MNHNS and CDR2 SASEGT. The V end lost 3 bases, the J end lost 2 bases, and 11 bases lay between the germline ends. This chain's CDR3 is CASSEGIITYEQYF. CDR3 DNA: TGTGCCAGCAGTGAGGGCATTATCACCTACGAGCAGTACTTC.

This chain connects TRBV28 to TRBJ2-1, with D perhaps matching TRBD2 (6 bases). Germline V lookup: CDR1 MDHEN, CDR2 SYDVKM. V was cut by 4 bases and J by 7 bases, with 8 bases left in between. This CDR3 has 12 residues. Written as DNA, the CDR3 is TGTGCCAGCAGTTATGGGGGGAATGAGCAGTTCTTC. This sequence encodes CASSYGGNEQFF.

This chain joins TRBV2 and TRBJ1-5; TRBD1 matches 7 bases. The CDR3 extends over 13 amino acids. In germline, CDR1 is SNHLY, CDR2 FYNNEI. V dropped 4 bases and J dropped 6; count of bases not matched to a gene: 3. The CDR3 loop is CASSGTGAQPQHF. In DNA form, the CDR3 reads TGTGCCAGCAGTGGTACAGGGGCTCAGCCCCAGCATTTT.

The gene calls are TRBV4-2 and TRBJ2-3, with TRBD1 as a possible D gene (5 bases). This CDR3 has 16 residues. V was cut by 3 bases and J by 4 bases, with 17 bases left in between. Germline CDR1 LGHNA, CDR2 YNFKEQ. CDR3 coding DNA: TGTGCCAGCAGCCAGGCGCCGGACAAGGGCCCAGATACGCAGTATTTT. Translated, it gives CASSQAPDKGPDTQYF.

The chain combines TRBV6-5 with TRBJ2-2; 7 nucleotides agree with TRBD1. The J segment lost 3 bases and the V segment lost 4 bases, leaving 5 bases of the junction unmatched. The germline CDR1 and CDR2 sequences are MNHEY and SVGAGI. The CDR3 consists of 15 residues. CDR3 in DNA: TGTGCCAGCAGTTTACGACAGGGTTACACCGGGGAGCTGTTTTTT. It codes for CASSLRQGYTGELFF.

This clone has just one count. The chain employs TRBV28 and TRBJ1-2; D not resolved. This CDR3 region has 16 residues. V shed 5 bases and J shed 0 bases, with 16 bases lying between them. Per germline, CDR1 MDHEN and CDR2 SYDVKM. In DNA, the CDR3 is TGTGCCAGCAGTGGGAGGACGGGGATAGCTAACTATGGCTACACCTTC. Translating gives CASSGRTGIANYGYTF.

The genes are TRBV27 and TRBJ2-7, with 15 positions matching TRBD2. This CDR3 is 16 amino acids long. The trim removed 5 bases at V and 6 bases at J, leaving 8 bases unmatched. The germline CDR1 and CDR2 sequences are MNHEY and SMNVEV (reference sequence). The CDR3 loop is CASSGAGLAGGREQYF. As DNA, the CDR3 is TGTGCCAGCAGTGGGGCGGGACTAGCGGGAGGCCGCGAGCAGTACTTC.

J is TRBJ1-2 and V is TRBV10-3; possibly TRBD1 for D (5 bases). The V end lost 3 bases, the J end lost 3 bases, and 17 bases lay between the germline ends. The CDR3 runs 16 residues. Germline lookup yields CDR1 ENHRY and CDR2 SYGVKD. Written as DNA, the CDR3 is TGTGCCATCAGTGACTCGCCAGGGAGGTTGGACTATGGCTACACCTTC. Amino acid sequence: CAISDSPGRLDYGYTF.

This chain uses TRBV27 with TRBJ1-5, with D uncertain. The CDR3 has 14 amino acids. V was trimmed by 4 bases and J by 1 base, leaving 8 bases between them. Germline CDR1 is MNHEY and CDR2 is SMNVEV (reference sequence). The CDR3 DNA follows: TGTGCCAGCAGTTCCGACAAGAGCAATCAGCCCCAGCATTTT. It specifies CASSSDKSNQPQHF.

The genes are TRBV4-3 and TRBJ2-1; 11 bases map to TRBD2. The length of the CDR3 is 22 residues. The V gene end was trimmed by 2 bases and the J gene end by 6 bases; junction bases not matched to a gene: 24. Germline CDR1 LGHNA, CDR2 YSLEER. The CDR3 bases are TGCGCCAGCAGCCAATGTTTGGGCGGGGTGGGGGAACTAGCGGGAGTTCCCAATGAGCAGTTCTTC. Protein sequence: CASSQCLGGVGELAGVPNEQFF.

The table lists this clone with a few counts. The chain combines TRBV4-2 with TRBJ2-5, with 7 bases matching TRBD2. J lost 1 base, V lost 3 bases, and 11 bases had no gene match. From germline, CDR1 is LGHNA and CDR2 YNFKEQ. The CDR3 spans 17 residues. CDR3 coding DNA: TGTGCCAGCAGCCAGCCCGGGGGGATTGGGCTCCAAGAGACCCAGTACTTC. The encoded protein is CASSQPGGIGLQETQYF.

The chain couples TRBV12-5 to TRBJ2-6; 10 bases map to TRBD2. Germline CDR1 and CDR2: LGHNT and FRNRAP. This CDR3 has 16 residues. J gave up 2 bases and V 5 bases, and 3 bases lay outside the gene matches. As DNA, the CDR3 is TGTGCTAGTGGTCCTAGCGGGAGCGCTGGGGCCAACGTCCTGACTTTC. Its translation is CASGPSGSAGANVLTF.

This chain connects TRBV15 to TRBJ2-1; TRBD2 matches 7 bases. From germline, CDR1 is LNHNV and CDR2 YYDKDF (reference sequence). The CDR3 is 17 amino acids. After removal of 1 base from V and 5 bases from J, the junction contained 11 bases not matched to a gene. In DNA form, the CDR3 reads TGTGCCACCAGCAGAGCTTGGGCTAGCGGCCACAACAATGAGCAGTTCTTC. The encoded protein is CATSRAWASGHNNEQFF.

V gene TRBV19 combines with J gene TRBJ2-7; 13 bases map to TRBD2. This CDR3 region has 16 residues. V gave up 1 base and J gave up 4 bases; unmatched junction bases: 4. Germline CDR1 LNHDA, CDR2 SQIVND (reference sequence). In DNA, the CDR3 is TGTGCCAGTAGTATAGCACTAGCGGGAGGGTTATACGAGCAGTACTTC. Its translation is CASSIALAGGLYEQYF.

The J gene is TRBJ2-7, the V gene TRBV4-2, with 12 bases lining up with TRBD2. Germline loops: CDR1 LGHNA, CDR2 YNFKEQ. Trimming cost V 5 bases and J 2 bases; bases outside gene matches: 7. The CDR3 loop spans 16 amino acids. CDR3 protein: CASSTSGTSGPYEQYF. In nucleotides, the CDR3 is TGTGCCAGCAGCACCTCCGGGACTAGCGGGCCCTACGAGCAGTACTTC.

This rearrangement joins TRBV5-1 to TRBJ1-2; D is unclear. V was clipped by 8 bases and J by 3 bases, with 14 bases between them. The germline V gene encodes CDR1 SGHRS and CDR2 YFSETQ. The CDR3 is 13 amino acids. This chain's CDR3 is CASRGVRDYGYTF. Written as DNA, the CDR3 is TGCGCCAGTCGGGGAGTTCGGGACTATGGCTACACCTTC.

The V gene is TRBV14, the J gene TRBJ2-7; TRBD2 is a possible D gene (7 bases). CDR3 length: 16 residues. Germline loops: CDR1 SGHDN, CDR2 FVKESK. V lost 1 base and J 3 bases, leaving 16 bases between the germline ends. The CDR3 coding sequence is TGTGCCAGCAGCCAAGCGCCGGGGGGCGCGGACTACGAGCAGTACTTC. This translates into CASSQAPGGADYEQYF. The whole variable domain, filled in from reference TRBV14 and TRBJ2-7, reads EAGVTQFPSHSVIEKGQTVTLRCDPISGHDNLYWYRRVMGKEIKFLLHFVKESKQDESGMPNNRFLAERTGGTYSTLKVQPAELEDSGVYFCASSQAPGGADYEQYFGPGTRLTVT.

This rearrangement joins TRBV1 to TRBJ1-2; the table's D call, TRBD1, has no DNA check behind it. TRBV1 is classified as a pseudogene. The CDR3 has 14 residues. CDR3 in amino acids: CTSSHIQGRSGYTF. The DNA for the CDR3 is TGCACCAGCAGCCATATCCAGGGGCGCAGTGGCTACACCTTC.

This chain uses TRBV4-2 with TRBJ2-3, with a weak D call TRBD2 (6 bases). The CDR3 extends over 16 amino acids. CDR1 is LGHNA, CDR2 YNFKEQ, per germline. Deletions cut 0 bases from V and 8 bases from J, with 18 bases between. The CDR3 loop reads CASSQEQCGAGGTQYF. CDR3 coding DNA: TGTGCCAGCAGCCAAGAACAGTGCGGGGCTGGAGGTACGCAGTATTTT.

This clone occurred a few times. V is TRBV29-1 and J is TRBJ2-1; 12 bases line up with TRBD2. V lost 3 bases and J lost 7; bases outside the gene matches: 10. From germline, CDR1 is SQVTM and CDR2 ANQGSEA. CDR3 length equals 16 residues. In DNA, the CDR3 is TGCAGCGTTGATCCAACGGGACTAGCGGGTAGTAATGAGCAGTTCTTC. This gives the protein CSVDPTGLAGSNEQFF.